The 9 T cell receptor beta chains listed next were all sequenced from one sample in a study of blood T cells in healthy people across ages. PCR was performed a second time for about 6 to 12 cycles using a sample-barcoded 5' primer and a J-beta primer mix. TCRdb re-called the 5' RACE reads with MiXCR, one entry per CDR3 protein. The table lists 920,000 or so distinct CDR3 sequences, 40% to 50% of them singletons. The sequenced material came from blood. These receptors all come from a woman in her fifties or sixties in good health.

The gene calls are TRBV7-2 and TRBJ1-2, with 9 bases aligning to TRBD1. The CDR3 length is 16 residues. Trimming at V came to 4 bases and at J to 13 bases, leaving 19 bases not matched to a gene. Per germline, CDR1 SGHTA and CDR2 FQGNSA. The CDR3 DNA is TGTGCCAGCAGCTCGGGGACAGGGACTACTAACTATGACTGCACCTTC. Translating gives CASSSGTGTTNYDCTF. Looking up the rest from reference TRBV7-2 and TRBJ1-2 gives the full variable domain: GAGVSQSPSNKVTEKGKDVELRCDPISGHTALYWYRQSLGQGLEFLIYFQGNSAPDKSGLPSDRFSAERTGGSVSTLTIQRTQQEDSAVYLCASSSGTGTTNYDCTFGSGTRLTVV.

J is TRBJ2-1 and V is TRBV5-6; tentative D call: TRBD2 (5 bases). The germline V gene encodes CDR1 SGHDT and CDR2 YYEEEE. V was trimmed by 2 bases and J by 0 bases, leaving 15 bases between them. CDR3 length equals 17 residues. CDR3: CASSFGSGLSSYNEQFF. CDR3 nucleotides: TGTGCCAGCAGCTTTGGGTCGGGGTTAAGCTCCTACAATGAGCAGTTCTTC.

This chain links TRBV6-1 with TRBJ1-6; TRBD1 agrees at 11 bases. Trimming removed 9 bases from V and 10 bases from J; junction bases left unmatched: 14. The CDR3 has 16 residues. Germline CDR1 and CDR2: MNHNS and SASEGT. The CDR3 region is CASTRERTGGRSPLHF. The CDR3 DNA reads TGTGCCAGTACCCGGGAAAGGACAGGGGGCCGATCACCCCTCCACTTT.

The chain recombines TRBV6-5 with TRBJ2-1, with D tentatively TRBD1 (5 bases). CDR3 length equals 14 residues. CDR1 MNHEY and CDR2 SVGAGI come from the germline V gene. Deletions cut 0 bases from V and 7 bases from J, with 10 bases between. Here the CDR3 reads CASSYSVQENEQFF. In nucleotides, the CDR3 is TGTGCCAGCAGTTACTCGGTACAGGAGAATGAGCAGTTCTTC.

The chain joins TRBV6-5 to TRBJ2-5, with D maybe TRBD1 (5 bases). CDR1 is MNHEY, CDR2 SVGAGI, per germline. Deletions cut 5 bases from V and 7 bases from J, with 17 bases between. The CDR3 covers 14 residues. CDR3 coding DNA: TGTGCCAGCAGTCCTCTGAACAGTCAGGGGACCCAGTACTTC. Translated: CASSPLNSQGTQYF.

The rearrangement uses TRBV20-1 and TRBJ2-5, with TRBD2 matching 8 bases. CDR1 DFQATT and CDR2 SNEGSKA come from the germline V gene (reference sequence). V lost 6 bases to trimming and J lost 1 base; unmatched junction nucleotides: 13. The CDR3 is 16 residues long. In DNA form, the CDR3 reads TGCAGTGCCTCCGGACTAGCCCCAAACCTCCAAGAGACCCAGTACTTC. Translated, it gives CSASGLAPNLQETQYF.

This clonotype was recorded once. The chain carries TRBV13 and TRBJ2-5, with D tentatively TRBD1 or TRBD2 (5 bases each). From germline, CDR1 is PRHDT and CDR2 FYEKMQ (reference sequence). Trimming took 2 bases from V and 0 from J, leaving 13 bases between them. This CDR3 has 16 amino acids. CDR3 sequence reads: CASSLTGTAYQETQYF. CDR3 bases: TGTGCCAGCAGCTTAACCGGGACGGCGTACCAAGAGACCCAGTACTTC.

The chain uses TRBV2 and TRBJ2-7; 8 bases align to TRBD1. This CDR3 spans 14 amino acids. J lost 5 bases, V lost 6 bases, and 9 bases had no gene match. Germline assignment: CDR1 SNHLY and CDR2 FYNNEI. Here the CDR3 reads CASRRAQGVNEQYF. CDR3 nucleotide sequence: TGTGCCAGCAGGAGGGCACAGGGGGTAAACGAGCAGTACTTC.

The chain couples TRBV11-2 to TRBJ2-7, with 7 bases fitting TRBD2. The closer fit of TRBJ2-5 to the DNA end suggests the J call may be wrong. Germline-derived CDR1 and CDR2 are SGHAT and FQNNGV. The CDR3 totals 17 residues. CDR3 in DNA: TGTGCCAGCAGCTCGCGGGGAGGGCCCGCGGGCGAAGAGACCCAGTACTTC. Protein: CASSSRGGPAGEETQYF.